This T cell receptor (beta chain) was observed in a study of blood T cells in healthy people across ages. Points from the study as a whole: Both naive CD4+ cell counts and diversity were greater in long-lived donors than in aged donors.

About this clonotype: What it recognizes is unknown.

Combining a sample-barcoded 5' primer with a J-beta primer mix, a second PCR ran for roughly 6 to 12 cycles. TCRdb itself ran the 5' RACE reads through MiXCR, one entry per CDR3 protein. The sample holds 750,000 to 950,000 distinct CDR3 sequences, about 53% seen once. The CDR3 runs to 16 residues. Looked up from germline, CDR1 is MDHEN and CDR2 is SYDVKM. Trimming removed 2 bases at V and 4 bases at J, with 17 bases between. The gene calls are TRBV28 and TRBJ2-5, with D hard to call. Sequenced input: blood. The clonotype was recovered from a man of 80 years or more in good health. CDR3 region: CASSLGGGGRAETQYF. CDR3 nucleotide sequence: TGTGCCAGCAGTTTAGGCGGTGGCGGTAGGGCAGAGACCCAGTACTTC.